Below are 21 T cell receptor beta chains sequenced from a single sample in a study of OX40 agonist ivuxolimab in advanced cancers. Method: immunoSEQ multiplex PCR; TCRdb's copy keeps in-frame clones and lacks some. The table shows 100,000 or so clones, with approximately 80% occurring only once. The sequencing used CD4+ or CD8+ T cells sorted from blood, collected in a trial of the OX40 agonist ivuxolimab. Every receptor here comes from an adult with an advanced solid tumor such as melanoma, head and neck, liver or kidney cancer.

There are a few counts of this clone. The V call is TRBV5-6, the J call TRBJ1-1, with D perhaps TRBD1 (5 bases). V lost 1 base, J lost 5 bases, and 12 bases lay in between. Germline V lookup: CDR1 SGHDT, CDR2 YYEEEE. The length of the CDR3 is 14 residues. The CDR3 here is CASSLPGGGTEAFF. The CDR3 DNA is TGTGCCAGCAGCTTGCCGGGGGGTGGGACTGAAGCTTTCTTT.

The chain recombines TRBV11-2 with TRBJ2-3; D might be TRBD2 (6 bases). V was clipped by 5 bases and J by 6 bases, with 21 bases between them. CDR3 length equals 16 residues. Germline V gives CDR1 SGHAT, CDR2 FQNNGV. CDR3 sequence reads: CASSPRGGRVRDTQYF. CDR3 bases: TGTGCCAGCAGCCCGAGGGGAGGACGGGTACGGGATACGCAGTATTTT.

This chain links TRBV5-4 with TRBJ2-3; TRBD2 aligns across 12 bases. The CDR3 covers 16 residues. Germline loops: CDR1 SGHNT, CDR2 YYREEE (reference sequence). Losses at the gene ends were 4 bases for V and 6 bases for J; bases not matched to a gene: 9. The CDR3 nucleotides read TGTGCCAGCAGCCCAAGGACTAGCGGGGATATGGATACGCAGTATTTT. This translates into CASSPRTSGDMDTQYF.

V gene TRBV19 combines with J gene TRBJ1-5; D remains unclear. Trimming shortened V by 6 bases and J by 4 bases, and 22 bases separated the two germline ends. The CDR3 runs to 17 residues. Germline-derived CDR1 and CDR2 are LNHDA and SQIVND (reference sequence). CDR3 coding DNA: TGTGCCAGTAGCCCCCTACGACCCTCGAACATAAATCAGCCCCAGCATTTT. It is translated as CASSPLRPSNINQPQHF. Using reference TRBV19 and TRBJ1-5 for the parts outside the CDR3, the full variable domain is DGGITQSPKYLFRKEGQNVTLSCEQNLNHDAMYWYRQDPGQGLRLIYYSQIVNDFQKGDIAEGYSVSREKKESFPLTVTSAQKNPTAFYLCASSPLRPSNINQPQHFGDGTRLSIL.

In this sample, this clone turned up a few times. J is TRBJ1-2 and V is TRBV20-1; TRBD1 might be the D (5 bases). This CDR3 region has 11 residues. Between the trimmed V and J ends, which lost 6 bases and 8 bases, there was a span of 13 bases. CDR1 DFQATT and CDR2 SNEGSKA come from the germline V gene (reference sequence). The CDR3 sequence is CSAGRGSGYTF. CDR3 nucleotide sequence: TGCAGTGCCGGGAGGGGATCGGGCTACACCTTC.

This clone has just a few counts. This chain uses TRBV9 with TRBJ2-2; D remains unclear. Germline V gives CDR1 SGDLS, CDR2 YYNGEE. V was clipped by 6 bases and J by 5 bases, with 8 bases between them. The CDR3 consists of 12 residues. CDR3 in DNA: TGTGCCAGCACCAGAGAGACCGGGGAGCTGTTTTTT. Protein product: CASTRETGELFF.

V and J are TRBV30 and TRBJ2-7, with 11 bases identical to TRBD2. In germline, CDR1 is GTSNPN, CDR2 SVGIG (reference sequence). The trim removed 0 bases at V and 6 bases at J, leaving 1 base unmatched. CDR3 length equals 13 residues. The CDR3 DNA reads as TGTGCCTGGAGTGTAACTAGCGGGGGCGAGCAGTACTTC. Residues: CAWSVTSGGEQYF. Full variable domain (remainder filled in from reference TRBV30 and TRBJ2-7): SQTIHQWPATLVQPVGSPLSLECTVEGTSNPNLYWYRQAAGRGLQLLFYSVGIGQISSEVPQNLSASRPQDRQFILSSKKLLLSDSGFYLCAWSVTSGGEQYFGPGTRLTVT.

This clone has a single count. The chain combines TRBV10-3 with TRBJ1-2; D unresolved. The ends were cut back, 4 bases at V and 6 bases at J, with 21 bases in the middle. The length of the CDR3 is 16 residues. Germline CDR1 and CDR2: ENHRY and SYGVKD. This CDR3 reads CAISGGRPGPTDGYTF. In DNA, the CDR3 is TGTGCCATCAGTGGTGGTCGGCCGGGTCCCACGGATGGCTACACCTTC.

This clone was counted a few times. V gene TRBV4-1 combines with J gene TRBJ2-7; 8 nucleotides line up with TRBD2. The CDR3 has 16 amino acids. The germline gives CDR1 MGHRA, CDR2 YSYEKL. Trimming cost V 3 bases and J 0 bases; bases outside gene matches: 7. CDR3 loop: CASSHPGGELSYEQYF. The DNA of the CDR3 is TGCGCCAGCAGCCACCCCGGGGGGGAACTCTCCTACGAGCAGTACTTC.

The CDR3, as DNA: TGTGCCAGCAGCCCCGGGACAGATTCCCATCAGCCCCAGCATTTT. Translated: CASSPGTDSHQPQHF. This rearrangement joins TRBV5-6 to TRBJ1-5; 7 positions agree with TRBD1. Germline CDR1 reads SGHDT; CDR2 reads YYEEEE. The J segment lost 5 bases and the V segment lost 4 bases, leaving 9 bases of the junction unmatched. The CDR3 sequence is 15 residues long.

The chain joins TRBV28 to TRBJ1-4, with a tentative D call TRBD1 (6 bases). CDR3 length: 15 residues. CDR1 and CDR2 from the germline V gene are MDHEN and SYDVKM. V lost 6 bases to trimming and J lost 10 bases, with 21 bases between them. CDR3 in DNA: TGTGCCAGCAGCCCTCCTGGACAGCAAAGGGGAAAACTGTTTTTT. Protein sequence: CASSPPGQQRGKLFF.

The genes are TRBV5-1 and TRBJ1-3, with no clear D. The V gene lost 0 bases and the J gene lost 2 bases, with 12 bases spanning the gap. CDR3 size: 16 residues. Germline lookup yields CDR1 SGHRS and CDR2 YFSETQ. The CDR3: CASSLGAAAAGNTIYF. CDR3 nucleotide sequence: TGCGCCAGCAGCTTGGGGGCCGCCGCCGCTGGAAACACCATATATTTT.

The rearrangement links TRBV5-6 to TRBJ2-2, with a tentative D call TRBD2 (5 bases). The V end lost 0 bases, the J end lost 6 bases, and 12 bases lay between the germline ends. The CDR3 contains 15 residues. Germline-derived CDR1 and CDR2 are SGHDT and YYEEEE. Here the CDR3 DNA reads TGTGCCAGCAGCTTGGCAACGGGATATGCCGGGGAGCTGTTTTTT. Translating gives CASSLATGYAGELFF. The complete variable domain, with remaining parts taken from reference TRBV5-6 and TRBJ2-2, reads DAGVTQSPTHLIKTRGQQVTLRCSPKSGHDTVSWYQQALGQGPQFIFQYYEEEERQRGNFPDRFSGHQFPNYSSELNVNALLLGDSALYLCASSLATGYAGELFFGEGSRLTVL.

The J gene is TRBJ2-1, the V gene TRBV29-1; D perhaps matches TRBD1 (6 bases). Trimming removed 7 bases from V and 0 bases from J, with 10 bases in between. Germline CDR1 is SQVTM and CDR2 is ANQGSEA. This CDR3 contains 13 residues. Written as DNA, the CDR3 is TGCAGCGCCTGGGACAACTCCTACAATGAGCAGTTCTTC. Translation gives CSAWDNSYNEQFF.

This chain connects TRBV27 to TRBJ1-1; 7 nucleotides align to TRBD1. J was trimmed by 4 bases and V by 4 bases; bases with no gene match: 3. The germline V gene encodes CDR1 MNHEY and CDR2 SMNVEV (reference sequence). There are 13 residues in the CDR3. The CDR3 nucleotides are TGTGCCAGCAGTTATCCAGGGGGCACTGAAGCTTTCTTT. Its translation is CASSYPGGTEAFF.

The rearrangement uses TRBV7-9 and TRBJ1-2; D gene uncertain. CDR3 length equals 13 residues. The V gene's germline CDR1 is SEHNR and CDR2 FQNEAQ (reference sequence). Between the trimmed V and J ends, which lost 4 bases and 5 bases, there was a span of 11 bases. The CDR3 is CASSSTEFYGYTF. In nucleotides, the CDR3 is TGTGCCAGCAGCTCTACAGAGTTTTATGGCTACACCTTC.

The chain is built from TRBV9 and TRBJ2-3, with D possibly called TRBD1 or TRBD2 (5 bases each). Trimming stripped 2 bases from V and 3 bases from J, with 16 bases between. The germline gives CDR1 SGDLS, CDR2 YYNGEE. The CDR3 sequence is 16 residues long. Here the CDR3 DNA reads TGTGCCAGCAGCGTCCTACCACTAGGGACGACAGATACGCAGTATTTT. Translating gives CASSVLPLGTTDTQYF.

V gene TRBV7-9 combines with J gene TRBJ1-2; 9 positions agree with TRBD1. The ends lost 0 bases at V and 6 bases at J; junction bases unmatched: 8. The CDR3 has 16 amino acids. Germline CDR1 reads SEHNR; CDR2 reads FQNEAQ (reference sequence). The CDR3 loop is CASSLAVGQGRDGYTF. For the CDR3, the DNA is TGTGCCAGCAGCTTAGCGGTGGGACAGGGTAGGGATGGCTACACCTTC.

CDR3 sequence reads: CASSQGPGQGEAFF. CDR3 DNA: TGTGCCAGCTCACAAGGACCAGGGCAGGGTGAAGCTTTCTTT. J is TRBJ1-1 and V is TRBV18; D possibly corresponds to TRBD1 (5 bases). The CDR3 loop spans 14 amino acids. Germline assignment: CDR1 KGHSH and CDR2 LQKENI. The germline V and J ends were trimmed by 4 bases and 7 bases, with 16 bases remaining between them.

The rearrangement joins TRBV7-2 to TRBJ2-7; maybe TRBD1 (6 bases). The CDR3 loop spans 16 amino acids. Germline CDR1 reads SGHTA; CDR2 reads FQGNSA. V gave up 4 bases and J gave up 1 base, with 17 bases separating them. The CDR3 loop reads CASSSSGLRGSYEQYF. CDR3 bases: TGTGCCAGCAGCTCCTCGGGCTTAAGGGGGTCCTACGAGCAGTACTTC.

This clone was detected many times. The chain employs TRBV7-2 and TRBJ2-7; TRBD1 matches at 9 bases. The CDR3 covers 17 residues. The trim removed 3 bases at V and 1 base at J, leaving 10 bases unmatched. CDR1 and CDR2 (germline): SGHTA, FQGNSA. Here the CDR3 reads CASSFLTGGGRSYEQYF. As DNA, the CDR3 is TGTGCCAGCAGCTTCCTAACAGGGGGCGGTCGGTCCTACGAGCAGTACTTC.